The 21 T cell receptor beta chains below all came from one sample that was sequenced in a study of shared clonotypes between healthy human individuals. Naivety among CD8 cells was defined by CD45RO negativity and positive CCR7 selection, thereby excluding terminally differentiated effector memory CD45RA+ cells. TCRdb's table, derived via immunoSEQ multiplex PCR, lists solely in-frame clones and lacks some. The sample holds approximately 720,000 clones; around 90% are singletons and the top ten take roughly 24%. Specimen: naive CD8+ T cells sorted from blood. The receptors were gathered from a man younger than 45 in good health.

The chain recombines TRBV6-6 with TRBJ2-5, with a tentative D call TRBD2 (5 bases). Germline CDR1 and CDR2: MNHNY and SVGAGI (reference sequence). V dropped 6 bases and J dropped 3 bases, with 14 bases sitting between them. This CDR3 comprises 14 residues. This CDR3 reads CASSPRLRKETQYF. CDR3 nucleotides: TGTGCCAGCAGCCCCCGACTAAGAAAAGAGACCCAGTACTTC.

The CDR3 DNA reads TGTGCCAGCAGTGCCCCGAGGGCTCTGCTGAAGCCCTACAATGAGCAGTTCTTC. Its protein product is CASSAPRALLKPYNEQFF. This rearrangement joins TRBV2 to TRBJ2-1; a possible D gene is TRBD2 (5 bases). The germline CDR1 and CDR2 sequences are SNHLY and FYNNEI. This CDR3 has 18 residues. V gave up 4 bases and J gave up 2 bases, with 21 bases separating them.

This clone was observed once. The rearrangement joins TRBV27 to TRBJ2-1; tentatively, D is TRBD2 (6 bases). V dropped 7 bases and J dropped 6 bases, with 22 bases sitting between them. Per the germline V gene, CDR1 is MNHEY and CDR2 is SMNVEV (reference sequence). The CDR3 has 16 residues. CDR3 residues: CASTTGRDSRGNEQFF. The CDR3 nucleotides are TGTGCCAGCACTACCGGCCGGGACTCACGGGGCAATGAGCAGTTCTTC.

The chain couples TRBV28 to TRBJ1-5, with unresolved D. Germline V gene lookup returns CDR1 MDHEN and CDR2 SYDVKM. The CDR3 runs to 15 residues. Trimming shortened V by 6 bases and J by 3 bases, and 15 bases separated the two germline ends. CDR3 in DNA: TGTGCCAGCAGCCTCGCCGGACGAAACAATCAGCCCCAGCATTTT. It encodes CASSLAGRNNQPQHF.

The J gene is TRBJ2-5, the V gene TRBV28, with D unresolved. Germline CDR1 and CDR2: MDHEN and SYDVKM. The germline V and J ends were trimmed by 6 bases and 3 bases, with 11 bases remaining between them. The CDR3 loop spans 13 amino acids. The CDR3, as DNA: TGTGCCAGCAGGACTCATTACGAAGAGACCCAGTACTTC. This sequence encodes CASRTHYEETQYF.

DNA of the CDR3: TGTGCCAGCAGCTTAGTTCCAGCGGCCACAGATACGCAGTATTTT. It translates to CASSLVPAATDTQYF. V gene TRBV7-2 combines with J gene TRBJ2-3, with TRBD2 as a possible D gene (5 bases). This CDR3 is 15 amino acids long. The V end lost 1 base, the J end lost 2 bases, and 10 bases lay between the germline ends. In germline, CDR1 is SGHTA, CDR2 FQGNSA.

This chain uses TRBV12-5 with TRBJ1-2; 9 bases line up with TRBD1. V lost 1 base, J lost 7 bases, and 10 bases stayed unmatched. The germline V gene has CDR1 LGHNT and CDR2 FRNRAP. CDR3 length: 16 amino acids. CDR3 nucleotide sequence: TGTGCTAGTGGTTTGGGCAACGGACAGGGGTGGAGTGGCTACACCTTC. It encodes CASGLGNGQGWSGYTF.

V and J are TRBV6-1 and TRBJ2-1; D possibly corresponds to TRBD1 (6 bases). The CDR3 has 15 amino acids. Per the germline V gene, CDR1 is MNHNS and CDR2 is SASEGT. V was clipped by 1 base and J by 1 base, with 8 bases between them. CDR3 region: CASSEGGGSYNEQFF. The CDR3 DNA is TGTGCCAGCAGTGAAGGAGGGGGTTCCTACAATGAGCAGTTCTTC.

The chain is built from TRBV30 and TRBJ1-5; possible D gene TRBD1, 5 bases. Trimming took off 0 bases at V and 5 bases at J, with 11 bases between the two ends. Germline CDR1 GTSNPN, CDR2 SVGIG (reference sequence). The CDR3 consists of 14 residues. The CDR3 is CAWSVLRGDQPQHF. CDR3 bases: TGTGCCTGGAGTGTCTTACGGGGGGATCAGCCCCAGCATTTT.

V and J are TRBV9 and TRBJ2-1, with D possibly TRBD2 on 6 matching bases. From germline, CDR1 is SGDLS and CDR2 YYNGEE. The V end was cut by 7 bases, the J end by 10 bases, with 15 bases between. This CDR3 is 12 amino acids long. The CDR3 is CASQGGAAEQFF. Here the CDR3 DNA reads TGTGCCAGCCAGGGAGGAGCAGCCGAGCAGTTCTTC.

The V call is TRBV7-8, the J call TRBJ2-1, with D possibly matching TRBD1 (5 bases). Germline values: CDR1 SGHVS, CDR2 FQNEAQ. The CDR3 loop spans 13 amino acids. Trimming pared 4 bases from V and 9 bases from J, leaving 13 bases between. DNA for the CDR3: TGTGCCAGCAGCTCCGCCCTAGGGGTTGAGCAGTTCTTC. Residues: CASSSALGVEQFF.

CDR3 nucleotides: TGTGCCAGCAGTGGGACAGACCCCGATACGCAGTATTTT. It translates to CASSGTDPDTQYF. The rearrangement joins TRBV27 to TRBJ2-3, with 7 bases aligning to TRBD1. Trimming at V came to 5 bases and at J to 6 bases, leaving 5 bases not matched to a gene. CDR1 MNHEY and CDR2 SMNVEV come from the germline V gene (reference sequence). The CDR3 covers 13 residues.

J is TRBJ2-7 and V is TRBV27; D unclear. Trimming shortened V by 5 bases and J by 2 bases, and 7 bases separated the two germline ends. The CDR3 is made up of 12 amino acids. Germline V gene data show CDR1 as MNHEY and CDR2 as SMNVEV (reference sequence). The DNA of the CDR3 is TGTGCCAGCAGTCCCAGCGCCTACGAGCAGTACTTC. It encodes CASSPSAYEQYF.

The genes are TRBV10-3 and TRBJ1-3; D is unresolved. Per the germline V gene, CDR1 is ENHRY and CDR2 is SYGVKD. The CDR3 runs to 14 residues. V dropped 7 bases and J dropped 4 bases, with 14 bases sitting between them. The CDR3 coding sequence is TGTGCCATCATGAATGGGTTTCACGGAAACACCATATATTTT. It encodes CAIMNGFHGNTIYF.

Only one count was recorded for this clone. The chain is built from TRBV30 and TRBJ1-3; 8 nucleotides agree with TRBD1. V was pared by 1 base and J by 9 bases, with 11 bases of the junction left unmatched. CDR3 length: 15 residues. Germline-derived CDR1 and CDR2 are GTSNPN and SVGIG (reference sequence). As DNA, the CDR3 is TGTGCCTGGAGTGCCGGGACAGGCTTTCGAGGCACCATATATTTT. It codes for CAWSAGTGFRGTIYF.

The V gene is TRBV7-9, the J gene TRBJ2-2; D perhaps matches TRBD1 (5 bases). This CDR3 has 16 residues. Germline V CDR1 and CDR2: SEHNR, FQNEAQ (reference sequence). V lost 1 base and J lost 5, with 14 bases in between. CDR3 amino acids: CASSLERTPVTGELFF. In DNA, the CDR3 is TGTGCCAGCAGCTTAGAGAGGACACCGGTTACCGGGGAGCTGTTTTTT.

The gene calls are TRBV27 and TRBJ2-7; D gene unclear. The CDR3 has 14 residues. Germline V lookup: CDR1 MNHEY, CDR2 SMNVEV (reference sequence). V dropped 3 bases and J dropped 3 bases, with 12 bases sitting between them. CDR3: CASSLAGVNYEQYF. CDR3 DNA: TGTGCCAGCAGTTTGGCAGGTGTTAACTACGAGCAGTACTTC.

This rearrangement joins TRBV27 to TRBJ2-5; D possibly corresponds to TRBD2 (5 bases). CDR1 MNHEY and CDR2 SMNVEV come from the germline V gene (reference sequence). CDR3 length: 13 residues. The V gene lost 6 bases and the J gene lost 5 bases, with 13 bases spanning the gap. The CDR3 coding sequence is TGTGCCAGCAGCCGGGGAGTCCTGGAGACCCAGTACTTC. Encoded protein: CASSRGVLETQYF.

Worth noting for this clone: This sample also contains other DNA sequences that code for the same CDR3. The genes are TRBV7-9 and TRBJ2-7; a possible D gene is TRBD2 (6 bases). Germline V gene sequence: CDR1 SEHNR, CDR2 FQNEAQ (reference sequence). The CDR3 runs to 14 residues. Trimming removed 6 bases at V and 0 bases at J, with 12 bases between. CDR3 nucleotide sequence: TGTGCCAGCAGTTTACCCGGGGGCTCCTACGAGCAGTACTTC. It yields the protein CASSLPGGSYEQYF.

V is TRBV28 and J is TRBJ2-5, with 7 nucleotides matching TRBD1. CDR3 length: 15 residues. V lost 5 bases to trimming and J lost 1 base; unmatched junction nucleotides: 7. Germline-derived CDR1 and CDR2 are MDHEN and SYDVKM. This chain's CDR3 is CASSIHRGPQETQYF. CDR3 in DNA: TGTGCCAGCAGTATCCACAGGGGCCCCCAAGAGACCCAGTACTTC.

This chain connects TRBV19 to TRBJ2-7; the match to TRBD2 covers 7 bases. The CDR3 is made up of 13 amino acids. The V gene end was trimmed by 4 bases and the J gene end by 4 bases; junction bases not matched to a gene: 4. Per the germline V gene, CDR1 is LNHDA and CDR2 is SQIVND (reference sequence). CDR3 sequence (DNA): TGTGCCAGTAGTAGCGGGAGACCGTACGAGCAGTACTTC. Amino acids: CASSSGRPYEQYF.